This TCR beta chain emerged from a study of molecular identifiers for immune sequencing clone quantification. Previously published methods and listed TCR primers were used for the bulk TCR libraries. TCRdb re-called the PCR reads with MiXCR, one entry per CDR3 protein. The sample records around 460,000 distinct CDR3 sequences, approximately 25% being singletons. Germline values: CDR1 SQVTM, CDR2 ANQGSEA. This CDR3 is 12 amino acids long. V was pared by 5 bases and J by 4 bases, with 12 bases between. The receptor comes from a human donor in good health. Some libraries in this study had Jurkat cell RNA spiked in. The chain uses TRBV29-1 and TRBJ2-7; D may be TRBD1 or TRBD2 (5 bases each). Sequences were obtained from naive CD8+ T cells from blood, with Jurkat cell RNA spiked in. Noted subset: FACS-sorted CD8+CD4-CCR7+CD45RA+ naive T cells. CDR3 amino acids: CSVTGPEYEQYF. The DNA for the CDR3 is TGCAGCGTTACGGGACCCGAATACGAGCAGTACTTC.